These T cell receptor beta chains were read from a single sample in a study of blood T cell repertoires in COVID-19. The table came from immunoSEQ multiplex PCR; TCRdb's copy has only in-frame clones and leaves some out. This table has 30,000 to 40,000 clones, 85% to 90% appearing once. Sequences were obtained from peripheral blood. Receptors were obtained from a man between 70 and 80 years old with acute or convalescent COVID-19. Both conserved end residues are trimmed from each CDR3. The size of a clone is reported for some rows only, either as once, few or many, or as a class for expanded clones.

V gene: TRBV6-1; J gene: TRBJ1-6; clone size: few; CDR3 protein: ASSEFQSPLH
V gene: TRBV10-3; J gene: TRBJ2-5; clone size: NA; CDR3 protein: AIRALPGETQY
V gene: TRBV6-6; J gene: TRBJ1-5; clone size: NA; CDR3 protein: ASSYQGQGFQPQH
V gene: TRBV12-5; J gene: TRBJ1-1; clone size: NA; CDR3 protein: ASGLLGVNTEAF
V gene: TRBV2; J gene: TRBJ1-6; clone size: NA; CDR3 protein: ASRRQGSSYNSPLH
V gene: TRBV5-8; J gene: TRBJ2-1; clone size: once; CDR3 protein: ASSLRSRGNEQF
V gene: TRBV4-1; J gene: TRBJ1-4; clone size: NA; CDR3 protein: ASSQDPRPQLIEKLF
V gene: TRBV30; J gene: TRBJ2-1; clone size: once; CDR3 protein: AWSVRGQGKF
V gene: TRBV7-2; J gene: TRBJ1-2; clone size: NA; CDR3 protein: ASSLGPTARGYT
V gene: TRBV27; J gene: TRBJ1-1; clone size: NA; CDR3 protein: ASMGVAARTEAF
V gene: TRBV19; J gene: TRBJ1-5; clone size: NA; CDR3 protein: ASSIPGQSNQPQH
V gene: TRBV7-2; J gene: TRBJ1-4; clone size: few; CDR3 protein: ASSTKDRGIEKLF
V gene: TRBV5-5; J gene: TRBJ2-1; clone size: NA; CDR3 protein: ASSLTTSGDNEQF
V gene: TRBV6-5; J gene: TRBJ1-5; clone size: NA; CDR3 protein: ASSPGHLGGPQH
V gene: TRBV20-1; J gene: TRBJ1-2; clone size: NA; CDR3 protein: SAGWGLGYT
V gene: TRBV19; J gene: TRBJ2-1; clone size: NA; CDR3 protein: ASSMVRGQSNEQF
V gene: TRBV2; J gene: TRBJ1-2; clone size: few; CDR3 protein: ASSVSGLGYGYT
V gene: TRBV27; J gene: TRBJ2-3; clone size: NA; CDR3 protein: ASSHSSGYSDTQY
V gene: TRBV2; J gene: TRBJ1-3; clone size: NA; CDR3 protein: ASKTGTGNTIY
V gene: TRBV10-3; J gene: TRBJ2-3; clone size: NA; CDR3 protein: AIKGNAPVTDTQY
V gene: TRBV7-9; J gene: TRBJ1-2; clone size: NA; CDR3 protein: ASSLAGTGGNGYT
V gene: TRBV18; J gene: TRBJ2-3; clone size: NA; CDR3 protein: ASSAGTGESDTQY
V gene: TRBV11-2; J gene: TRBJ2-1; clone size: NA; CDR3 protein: ASSFRGQIENEQF
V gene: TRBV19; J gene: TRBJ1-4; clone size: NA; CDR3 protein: ASRDSDNEKLF
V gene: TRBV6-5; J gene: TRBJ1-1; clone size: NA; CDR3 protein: ASSWEGTNTEAF
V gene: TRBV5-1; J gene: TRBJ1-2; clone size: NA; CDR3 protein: ASSPELRGFGYGYT
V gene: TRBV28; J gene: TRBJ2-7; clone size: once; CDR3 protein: ASTSGGVGVSYEQY
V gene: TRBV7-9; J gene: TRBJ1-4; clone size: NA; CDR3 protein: ASKTSDNGGEKLF
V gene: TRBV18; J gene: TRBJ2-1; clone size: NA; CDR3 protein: ASSREGVPYNEQF
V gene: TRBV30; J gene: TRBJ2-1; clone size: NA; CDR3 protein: AWSKLAGTYNEQF
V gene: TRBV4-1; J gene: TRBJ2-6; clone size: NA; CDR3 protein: ASSQEPGGAGANVLT
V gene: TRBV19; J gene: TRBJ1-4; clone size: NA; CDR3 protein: ASSKTNQGARKEKLF
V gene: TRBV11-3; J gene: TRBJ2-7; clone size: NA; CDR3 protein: ASSGQGSSYEQY
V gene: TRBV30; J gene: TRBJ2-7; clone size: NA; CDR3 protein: AGHRVGRAGEQY
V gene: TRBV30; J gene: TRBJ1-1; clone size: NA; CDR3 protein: AWSPSGTGVVGTEAF
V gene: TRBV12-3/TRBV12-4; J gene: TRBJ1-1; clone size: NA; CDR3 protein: ASSKGGITEAF
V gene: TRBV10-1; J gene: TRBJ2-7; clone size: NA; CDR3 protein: ASSGAGATYEQY
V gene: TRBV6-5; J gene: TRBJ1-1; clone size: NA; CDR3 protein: ASIGSTVNTEAF
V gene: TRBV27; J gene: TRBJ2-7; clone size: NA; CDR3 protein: ASWGTGTLEQY
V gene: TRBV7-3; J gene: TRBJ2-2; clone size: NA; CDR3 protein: ASRTGQYTGELF
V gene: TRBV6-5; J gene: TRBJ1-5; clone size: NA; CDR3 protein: ASNRDTRQPQH
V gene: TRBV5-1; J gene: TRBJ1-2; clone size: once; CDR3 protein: ASSLAYLSAGGYT
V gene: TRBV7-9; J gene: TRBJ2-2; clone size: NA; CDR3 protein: ASSGGYTGELF
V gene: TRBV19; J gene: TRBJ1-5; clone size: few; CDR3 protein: ASSIDGNRAFGQPQH
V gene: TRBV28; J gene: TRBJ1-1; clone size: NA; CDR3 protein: ASSSGGGTTEAF
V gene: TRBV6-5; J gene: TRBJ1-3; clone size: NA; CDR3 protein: ASRTGQGGDTIY
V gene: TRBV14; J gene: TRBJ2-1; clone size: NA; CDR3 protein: ASSPGLAGVGEQF
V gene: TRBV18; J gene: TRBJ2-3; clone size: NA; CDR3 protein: ASSPPFAGGGTDTQY
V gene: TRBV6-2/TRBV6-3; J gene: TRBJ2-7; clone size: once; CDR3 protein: ASSYSVSGISYEQY
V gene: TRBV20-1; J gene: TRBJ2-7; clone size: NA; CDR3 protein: SVGQNYEQY
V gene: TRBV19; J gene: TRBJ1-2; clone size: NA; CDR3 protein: ASKEGATVGYT
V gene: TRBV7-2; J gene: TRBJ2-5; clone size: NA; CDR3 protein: ASSLEAGPGTQY
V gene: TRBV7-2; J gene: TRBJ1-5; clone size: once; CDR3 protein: ASSLNQGQEPQH
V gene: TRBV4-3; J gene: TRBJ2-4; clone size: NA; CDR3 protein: ASSQGLANIQY
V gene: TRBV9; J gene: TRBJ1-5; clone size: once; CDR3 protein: ASSLGWSGNQPQH
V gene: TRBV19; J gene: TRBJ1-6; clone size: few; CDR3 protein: ASSIYTQNSPLH
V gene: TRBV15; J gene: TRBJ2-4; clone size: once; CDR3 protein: ATSRGGGDKNIQY